This T cell receptor (beta chain) was captured by sequencing in a study of blood T cell repertoires in COVID-19. Study overall: COVID-19 samples from acute and convalescent phases originated in the United States, Italy and Spain. In each case, the material was cDNA or gDNA derived from T cells, B-cell-depleted T cells, or PBMCs.

Seattle's cohort entered during active infection and was followed longitudinally. Method: immunoSEQ multiplex PCR; TCRdb's copy keeps in-frame clones and lacks some. The sample has a few hundred thousand clones, roughly 90% seen once. CDR3 length: 18 residues. V lost 2 bases, J lost 4 bases, and 18 bases lay in between. Per germline, CDR1 MNHEY and CDR2 SMNVEV (reference sequence). This rearrangement joins TRBV27 to TRBJ2-6; D perhaps matches TRBD1 (6 bases). This TCR was recovered from a woman in her twenties or thirties with COVID-19, enrolled during active disease. The source material was peripheral blood. The chain's CDR3 is CASSLVGRGFTGANVLTF. The CDR3 DNA reads as TGTGCCAGCAGTTTAGTGGGCAGGGGTTTCACCGGGGCCAACGTCCTGACTTTC.